This note documents a single T cell receptor (beta chain) sequence. Based on frequency, this clonotype is considered medium-sized (0.01 to 0.1%); no count was recorded. Its target antigen remains unknown. The sample originates from a study of CXCR3-negative and CXCR3-positive naive CD8 T cells (dated by TCRdb to 2018 to 2020). Regarding the research as a whole: In total, 130 million to 150 million TRB reads were obtained, or roughly 1.5 +/- 0.3 million reads per library. Data from some twelve donors, pooled across two independent experiments, went into the diversity and physicochemical repertoire analyses. Naive subsets from 5 or 6 donors and memory cells from 3 donors were included in the TRBV-TRBJ cluster analysis.

Reading from cysteine to phenylalanine, the CDR3 counts 15 amino acids. No coding sequence is recorded. Study-wide conclusions, independent of this receptor: Surface CD5, linked to self-reactivity in mice, was comparable between naive subsets; TCR interaction strength was therefore also inferred from TRB CDR3 physicochemical properties. Freshly isolated PBMCs were used for most assays because CXCR3 expression went down partially after cryopreservation. Both naive subsets had comparably high repertoire diversity, while memory CD8+ T cells had much lower repertoire diversity. Naive CXCR3-negative and CXCR3-positive cells from the same donor showed similar TRBV-TRBJ usage, whereas memory cells showed distinct patterns. TRB CDR3s from CXCR3-positive naive cells showed higher hydrophobicity (lower Kidera factor 4), lower energy, and higher strength and volume indices than CXCR3-negative naive cells.

Sequencing instrument: NextSeq 550. The Human TCR Profiling Kit (MiLaboratory) was used to prepare UMI-labeled 5' RACE TRB cDNA libraries. The full amount of extracted RNA was used for cDNA synthesis, and the full amount of resulting cDNA was used for PCR amplification. Libraries were prepared in parallel with an identical number of PCR cycles. The original methods were these. With a minimum of two reads required per UMI, MIGEC and MiXCR pulled out about 54,000 +/- 9,700 unique UMI-labeled TRB cDNA molecules from each library. An average of about 40,000 +/- 10,000 functional in-frame TRB CDR3 nucleotide clonotypes without stop codons was found per library. After downsampling to 5000 UMI-labeled TRB molecules per sample, diversity metrics such as normalized Shannon-Wiener and Chao1 were calculated in VDJtools. Clonotype-size-weighted physicochemical properties of the central five CDR3 residues (interaction energy, strength, volume and Kidera factor 4) were computed in VDJtools. TCRdb reprocessed the reads into one record per CDR3 protein sequence, lacking DNA. In this record, the V and J calls reflect TCRdb's handling and not the investigators' own analysis. The sample table records roughly 6,000 distinct CDR3 sequences. The ten most abundant clones make up 1.5% to 2% of the sample.

For each CD8+ T cell subset, flow sorting was done in triplicate, and 250,000 to 300,000 cells per subset went directly into RLT lysis buffer. To keep memory contaminants out, a stringent definition of naive CD8+ T cells was applied: CD45RO-CCR7+CD27+CD95-. Standard density gradient centrifugation was used to isolate peripheral blood mononuclear cells from buffy coats. Naive CXCR3-negative and CXCR3-positive CD8+ T cells were flow-sorted on a FACSAria III. Total RNA was extracted from sorted cells with an RNeasy Mini Kit. The sample was naive CXCR3- CD8+ T cells from blood. Interpreted using the paper, the cell subset or site label stands for: CD45RO-CCR7+CD27+CD95- naive CD8+ T cells lacking CXCR3 (TNR3-). The clonotype was recovered from a human donor in good health. Some clones in this sample may be carry-over from other donors' samples. The chain joins TRBV21-1 to TRBJ1-2. TRBV21-1 is listed as a pseudogene. For the CDR3, the sequence is CASSPVRSGYLGYTF.